Listed below are T cell receptor beta chains from one sample, sequenced in a study of shared clonotypes between healthy human individuals. Assay used: immunoSEQ multiplex PCR; TCRdb lists only in-frame clones, some missing. Of roughly 720,000 clones in the sample, less than 95% were seen once. Sample: memory CD8+ T cells from PBMCs. Receptors originate from a man younger than 35 in good health. Some clones in this sample may be carry-over from other donors' samples. Each CDR3 is given with its conserved first and last residue. Fields, in order: V gene, J gene, clone size, D gene, CDR3 protein, CDR3 DNA. D genes are given only for firm matches. Size values are once, few and many counts, or a class for expanded clones, and some rows have none.

v_gene: TRBV19; j_gene: TRBJ2-1; abundance: -; d_gene: TRBD2; CDR3aa: CASQEAGGSYNEQFF; CDR3nt: TGTGCCAGTCAGGAGGCGGGAGGATCCTACAATGAGCAGTTCTTC
v_gene: TRBV7-9; j_gene: TRBJ2-2; abundance: -; d_gene: -; CDR3aa: CASSLVSVGLWGTGELFF; CDR3nt: TGTGCCAGCAGCTTAGTCTCCGTGGGACTTTGGGGCACCGGGGAGCTGTTTTTT
v_gene: TRBV27; j_gene: TRBJ1-2; abundance: -; d_gene: -; CDR3aa: CASSLSPLNYGYTF; CDR3nt: TGTGCCAGCAGTTTATCGCCGCTGAACTATGGCTACACCTTC
v_gene: TRBV7-9; j_gene: TRBJ2-3; abundance: -; d_gene: -; CDR3aa: CASSRPVDTQYF; CDR3nt: TGTGCCAGCAGCCGGCCGGTAGATACGCAGTATTTT
v_gene: TRBV5-4; j_gene: TRBJ2-7; abundance: -; d_gene: -; CDR3aa: CASSLYPGVVYEQYF; CDR3nt: TGTGCCAGCAGCTTGTATCCGGGAGTCGTCTACGAGCAGTACTTC
v_gene: TRBV2; j_gene: TRBJ1-2; abundance: -; d_gene: -; CDR3aa: CASPLRGFVNYGYTF; CDR3nt: TGTGCCAGCCCCTTGCGAGGGTTTGTGAACTATGGCTACACCTTC
v_gene: TRBV27; j_gene: TRBJ1-1; abundance: -; d_gene: -; CDR3aa: CASSFRNGTYTEAFF; CDR3nt: TGTGCCAGCAGTTTTAGGAACGGAACGTACACTGAAGCTTTCTTT
v_gene: TRBV4-3; j_gene: TRBJ2-1; abundance: -; d_gene: TRBD1; CDR3aa: CASSQGGQGSYNEQFF; CDR3nt: TGCGCCAGCAGCCAGGGGGGACAGGGCTCCTACAATGAGCAGTTCTTC
v_gene: TRBV7-9; j_gene: TRBJ1-3; abundance: -; d_gene: TRBD1; CDR3aa: CASSIGTARRDTIYF; CDR3nt: TGTGCCAGCAGCATTGGGACAGCACGACGAGACACCATATATTTT
v_gene: TRBV2; j_gene: TRBJ1-5; abundance: -; d_gene: -; CDR3aa: CASSDGGMGNQPQHF; CDR3nt: TGTGCCAGCAGTGACGGGGGTATGGGCAATCAGCCCCAGCATTTT
v_gene: TRBV29-1; j_gene: TRBJ2-1; abundance: -; d_gene: TRBD1; CDR3aa: CSVEGGGQGPLSSYNEQFF; CDR3nt: TGCAGCGTTGAAGGAGGGGGACAGGGACCTTTAAGCTCCTACAATGAGCAGTTCTTC
v_gene: TRBV9; j_gene: TRBJ2-4; abundance: -; d_gene: -; CDR3aa: CASSVATGNIQYF; CDR3nt: TGTGCCAGCAGCGTAGCAACGGGTAACATTCAGTACTTC
v_gene: TRBV15; j_gene: TRBJ2-7; abundance: -; d_gene: -; CDR3aa: CATSSGGYDYEQYF; CDR3nt: TGTGCCACCAGCAGCGGGGGATATGACTACGAGCAGTACTTC
v_gene: TRBV5-1; j_gene: TRBJ1-1; abundance: -; d_gene: -; CDR3aa: CASSLGWSMNTEAFF; CDR3nt: TGCGCCAGCAGCTTGGGCTGGTCCATGAACACTGAAGCTTTCTTT
v_gene: TRBV20-1; j_gene: TRBJ2-7; abundance: -; d_gene: -; CDR3aa: CSARVPGEQYF; CDR3nt: TGCAGTGCTAGAGTACCTGGAGAGCAGTACTTC
v_gene: TRBV28; j_gene: TRBJ1-2; abundance: -; d_gene: TRBD1; CDR3aa: CASNSLRQGVINYGYTF; CDR3nt: TGTGCCAGCAACAGTTTAAGGCAGGGGGTGATTAACTATGGCTACACCTTC
v_gene: TRBV6-5; j_gene: TRBJ2-7; abundance: -; d_gene: -; CDR3aa: CASSSSGTAYEQYF; CDR3nt: TGTGCCAGCAGTTCCTCCGGGACTGCCTACGAGCAGTACTTC
v_gene: TRBV9; j_gene: TRBJ2-7; abundance: -; d_gene: TRBD2; CDR3aa: CASSPSGGATYEQYF; CDR3nt: TGTGCCAGCAGCCCCAGCGGGGGAGCGACCTACGAGCAGTACTTC
v_gene: TRBV29-1; j_gene: TRBJ2-2; abundance: -; d_gene: -; CDR3aa: CSVVFKVQGNTGELFF; CDR3nt: TGCAGCGTTGTTTTTAAGGTCCAAGGGAACACCGGGGAGCTGTTTTTT
v_gene: TRBV18; j_gene: TRBJ2-1; abundance: -; d_gene: TRBD2; CDR3aa: CASSPRGREPINEQFF; CDR3nt: TGTGCCAGCTCACCCCGTGGGCGGGAGCCCATTAATGAGCAGTTCTTC
v_gene: TRBV7-9; j_gene: TRBJ2-5; abundance: -; d_gene: -; CDR3aa: CASSPYPGETQYF; CDR3nt: TGTGCCAGCAGCCCCTACCCGGGGGAGACCCAGTACTTC
v_gene: TRBV11-2; j_gene: TRBJ2-7; abundance: -; d_gene: TRBD1; CDR3aa: CASTPGGRRSVYEQYF; CDR3nt: TGTGCCAGCACCCCAGGGGGCAGGCGTTCCGTTTACGAGCAGTACTTC
v_gene: TRBV11-2; j_gene: TRBJ2-1; abundance: once; d_gene: -; CDR3aa: CASSLAGWNNEQFF; CDR3nt: TGTGCCAGCAGCTTAGCGGGCTGGAACAATGAGCAGTTCTTC
v_gene: TRBV27; j_gene: TRBJ2-5; abundance: -; d_gene: TRBD1; CDR3aa: CASSLLPGQGQETQYF; CDR3nt: TGTGCCAGCAGTTTACTTCCGGGACAGGGTCAAGAGACCCAGTACTTC
v_gene: TRBV19; j_gene: TRBJ2-7; abundance: -; d_gene: TRBD2; CDR3aa: CASSHLAGSSYEQYF; CDR3nt: TGTGCCAGTAGCCACCTAGCGGGGAGCTCCTACGAGCAGTACTTC
v_gene: TRBV15; j_gene: TRBJ1-2; abundance: -; d_gene: TRBD1; CDR3aa: CATSRDETGTGDGYTF; CDR3nt: TGTGCCACCAGCAGAGATGAGACAGGGACGGGGGATGGCTACACCTTC
v_gene: TRBV7-9; j_gene: TRBJ1-1; abundance: -; d_gene: TRBD1; CDR3aa: CASSSTGTASEAFF; CDR3nt: TGTGCCAGCAGCTCAACCGGGACAGCCAGTGAAGCTTTCTTT
v_gene: TRBV27; j_gene: TRBJ2-7; abundance: -; d_gene: -; CDR3aa: CASSLIGSPYEQYF; CDR3nt: TGTGCCAGCAGTTTAATAGGGTCTCCCTACGAGCAGTACTTC
v_gene: TRBV10-3; j_gene: TRBJ2-3; abundance: -; d_gene: TRBD2; CDR3aa: CAISELAGGSTDTQYF; CDR3nt: TGTGCCATCAGTGAGTTGGCGGGAGGGAGCACAGATACGCAGTATTTT
v_gene: TRBV7-9; j_gene: TRBJ2-2; abundance: -; d_gene: -; CDR3aa: CAIPPLTGELFF; CDR3nt: TGTGCCATCCCCCCCCTCACCGGGGAGCTGTTTTTT
v_gene: TRBV4-1; j_gene: TRBJ1-1; abundance: medium-sized; d_gene: -; CDR3aa: CASSQDEGNPFAEAFF; CDR3nt: TGCGCCAGCAGCCAAGATGAGGGGAACCCATTCGCTGAAGCTTTCTTT
v_gene: TRBV27; j_gene: TRBJ1-1; abundance: -; d_gene: -; CDR3aa: CASSLRGPNTEAFF; CDR3nt: TGTGCCAGCAGTCTCAGGGGCCCGAACACTGAAGCTTTCTTT
v_gene: TRBV7-9; j_gene: TRBJ2-2; abundance: few; d_gene: -; CDR3aa: CASSFGRVDTGELFF; CDR3nt: TGTGCCAGCAGCTTCGGCAGGGTCGACACCGGGGAGCTGTTTTTT
v_gene: TRBV11-2; j_gene: TRBJ2-5; abundance: once; d_gene: -; CDR3aa: CASSQLRGEETQYF; CDR3nt: TGTGCCAGCAGCCAACTCAGGGGGGAGGAGACCCAGTACTTC
v_gene: TRBV28; j_gene: TRBJ1-3; abundance: -; d_gene: -; CDR3aa: CASREVSGNTIYF; CDR3nt: TGTGCCAGCAGGGAGGTCTCTGGAAACACCATATATTTT
v_gene: TRBV5-1; j_gene: TRBJ2-2; abundance: -; d_gene: -; CDR3aa: CASSRGTDSNTGELFF; CDR3nt: TGCGCCAGCAGCCGCGGGACGGACTCGAACACCGGGGAGCTGTTTTTT
v_gene: TRBV7-9; j_gene: TRBJ2-3; abundance: -; d_gene: -; CDR3aa: CASSFPGDTQYF; CDR3nt: TGTGCCAGCAGCTTTCCGGGAGATACGCAGTATTTT
v_gene: TRBV7-9; j_gene: TRBJ2-3; abundance: -; d_gene: -; CDR3aa: CASGPSGVSTDTQYF; CDR3nt: TGTGCCAGCGGCCCCTCGGGGGTTAGCACAGATACGCAGTATTTT
v_gene: TRBV7-9; j_gene: TRBJ2-5; abundance: -; d_gene: -; CDR3aa: CASSFKFREGETQYF; CDR3nt: TGTGCCAGCAGCTTTAAATTTCGCGAGGGGGAGACCCAGTACTTC
v_gene: TRBV7-9; j_gene: TRBJ2-5; abundance: -; d_gene: -; CDR3aa: CASSLAEETQYF; CDR3nt: TGTGCCAGCAGCTTAGCCGAAGAGACCCAGTACTTC
v_gene: TRBV28; j_gene: TRBJ2-1; abundance: -; d_gene: TRBD1; CDR3aa: CASSLVAGGREQFF; CDR3nt: TGTGCCAGCAGTTTAGTGGCAGGGGGCAGGGAGCAGTTCTTC
v_gene: TRBV10-1; j_gene: TRBJ2-2; abundance: -; d_gene: -; CDR3aa: CASSEVGAHGTGELFF; CDR3nt: TGCGCCAGCAGTGAGGTTGGGGCTCATGGCACCGGGGAGCTGTTTTTT